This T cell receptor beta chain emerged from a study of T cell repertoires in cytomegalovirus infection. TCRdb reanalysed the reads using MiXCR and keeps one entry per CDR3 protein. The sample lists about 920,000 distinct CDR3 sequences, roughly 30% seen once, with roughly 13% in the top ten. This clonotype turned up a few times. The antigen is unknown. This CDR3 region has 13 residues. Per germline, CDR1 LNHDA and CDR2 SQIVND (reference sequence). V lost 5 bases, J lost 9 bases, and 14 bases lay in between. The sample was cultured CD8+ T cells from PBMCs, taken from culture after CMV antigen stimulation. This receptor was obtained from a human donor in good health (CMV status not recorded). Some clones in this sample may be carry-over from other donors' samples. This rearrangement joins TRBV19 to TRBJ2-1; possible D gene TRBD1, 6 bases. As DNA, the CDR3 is TGTGCCAGTAGTTCTCACAGGGCCGGTGAGCAGTTCTTC. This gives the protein CASSSHRAGEQFF.